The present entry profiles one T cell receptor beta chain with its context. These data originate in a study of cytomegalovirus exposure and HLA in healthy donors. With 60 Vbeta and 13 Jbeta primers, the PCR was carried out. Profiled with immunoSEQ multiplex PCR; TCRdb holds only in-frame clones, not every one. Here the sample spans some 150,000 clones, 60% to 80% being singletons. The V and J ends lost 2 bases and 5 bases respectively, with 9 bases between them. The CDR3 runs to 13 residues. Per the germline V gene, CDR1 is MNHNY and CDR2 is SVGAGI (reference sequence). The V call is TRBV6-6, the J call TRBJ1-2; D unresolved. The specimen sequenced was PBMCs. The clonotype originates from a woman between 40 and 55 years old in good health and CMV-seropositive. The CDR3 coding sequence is TGTGCCAGCAGTTACCCGAGCGAATATGGCTACACCTTC. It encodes CASSYPSEYGYTF.